This T cell receptor (beta chain) emerged from a study of Ad26.COV2.S vaccination and SARS-CoV-2 variants. Study-wide background: Donor was assigned to the Ad26.COV2.S arm of trial COV1001. Recipients of Ad26.COV2.S got it intramuscularly, once or twice 56 days apart. Whole-study results and caveats: Vaccinees and placebo recipients showed similar non-spike TCR breadth. Reports say spike-specific CD8+ and CD4+ T cell responses covered substantial breadth after vaccination.

Trimming took 5 bases from V and 9 from J; bases not matched to a gene: 15. This CDR3 contains 16 residues. Germline CDR1 reads LNHDA; CDR2 reads SQIVND (reference sequence). The assay was immunoSEQ multiplex PCR, and TCRdb's table has in-frame clones only and misses some. Counted here are fewer than 400,000 clones, over 75% occurring once; the ten biggest clones make up under 2%. Treatment described: some 19 received Ad26.COV2.S at low or high dose, single or two shots; about 5 received placebo; per-sample allocation not given. Collection of samples fell on day 63 after the first vaccine or placebo injection. On this clone: The antigen is unknown.

The chain uses TRBV19 and TRBJ2-5; 10 bases are a match to TRBD2. The starting material was peripheral blood, obtained in a trial of Ad26.COV2.S vaccine versus placebo. This receptor was obtained from a person aged 18-65 years who received the Ad26.COV2.S COVID-19 vaccine or a placebo. CDR3 sequence reads: CASSSLAGDRFKAQYF. Written as DNA, the CDR3 is TGTGCCAGTAGTTCCCTAGCGGGAGACCGATTTAAGGCCCAGTACTTC.